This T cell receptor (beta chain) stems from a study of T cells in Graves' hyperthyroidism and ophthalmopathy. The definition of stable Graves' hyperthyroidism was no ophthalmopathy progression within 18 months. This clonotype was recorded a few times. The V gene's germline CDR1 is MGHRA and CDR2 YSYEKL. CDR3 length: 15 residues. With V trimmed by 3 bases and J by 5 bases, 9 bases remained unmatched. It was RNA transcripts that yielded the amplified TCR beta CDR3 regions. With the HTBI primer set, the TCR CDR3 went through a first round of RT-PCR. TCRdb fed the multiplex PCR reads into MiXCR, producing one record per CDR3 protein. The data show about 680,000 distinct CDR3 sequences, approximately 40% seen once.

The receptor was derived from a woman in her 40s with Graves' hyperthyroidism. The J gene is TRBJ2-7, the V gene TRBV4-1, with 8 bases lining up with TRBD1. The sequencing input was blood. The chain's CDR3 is CASSHIGRGLHEQYF. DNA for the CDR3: TGCGCCAGCAGCCATATCGGCAGGGGGCTGCACGAGCAGTACTTC.